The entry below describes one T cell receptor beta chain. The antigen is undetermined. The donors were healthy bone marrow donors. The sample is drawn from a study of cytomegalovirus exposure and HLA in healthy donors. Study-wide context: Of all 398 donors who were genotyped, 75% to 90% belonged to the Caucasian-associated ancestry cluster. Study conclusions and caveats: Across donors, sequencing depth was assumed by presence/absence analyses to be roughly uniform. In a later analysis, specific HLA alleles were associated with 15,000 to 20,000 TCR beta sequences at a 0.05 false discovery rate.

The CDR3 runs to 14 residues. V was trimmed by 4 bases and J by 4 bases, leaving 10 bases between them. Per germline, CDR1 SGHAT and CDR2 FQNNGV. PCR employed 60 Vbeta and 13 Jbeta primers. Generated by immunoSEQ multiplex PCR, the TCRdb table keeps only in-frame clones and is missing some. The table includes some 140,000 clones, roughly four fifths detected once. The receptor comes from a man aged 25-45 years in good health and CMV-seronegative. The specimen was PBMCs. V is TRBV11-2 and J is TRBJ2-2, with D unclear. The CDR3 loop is CASSYSSRTGELFF. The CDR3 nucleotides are TGTGCCAGCAGCTATAGCAGCCGCACCGGGGAGCTGTTTTTT.